This TCR beta chain is drawn from a study of blood T cell repertoires in COVID-19. Study at large: Samples of COVID-19 (acute and convalescent) were obtained from the United States, Italy and Spain. In each case, the material was cDNA or gDNA derived from T cells, B-cell-depleted T cells, or PBMCs.

Per the study methods: Nucleated cell counts were estimated from reference gene primer amplification. Here immunoSEQ multiplex PCR was the method, and the copy in TCRdb shows in-frame clones only, minus some. D and trimming come from the DNA, and the V and J calls and clone size come from that table. This table holds about 94,000 clones, more than 70% found once. Germline CDR1 reads MNHEY; CDR2 reads SMNVEV (reference sequence). Trimming removed 6 bases from V and 2 bases from J, with 7 bases in between. This CDR3 contains 12 residues. Sequencing used peripheral blood. The V gene is TRBV27, the J gene TRBJ1-2, with D possibly being TRBD1 (6 bases). The sequence came from a human donor with acute or convalescent COVID-19. The donor label of this sample is uncertain. The CDR3 nucleotides read TGTGCCAGCAGGGGACAAAACTATGGCTACACCTTC. It specifies CASRGQNYGYTF.